This TCR beta chain was captured by sequencing in a study of T-cell memory formation after mild COVID-19. Study context: The two donors had largely donor-specific TCR clusters.

This clonotype appeared a few times. Its target is not known. The V end was cut by 3 bases, the J end by 7 bases, with 9 bases between. CDR3 size: 12 residues. A 5'RACE reaction primed in the constant segment made cDNA libraries of TCR alpha and TCR beta, and these carried sample barcodes and UMIs. From the 5' RACE reads, TCRdb called clonotypes with MiXCR, one entry per CDR3 protein. The repertoire holds a few hundred thousand distinct CDR3 sequences, with approximately 25% as singletons. Study outcomes and limitations: Within pre-infection memory, some responding clones were found, suggesting cross-reactive memory joined. Clones from the second wave (peaking day 37) had unconfirmed SARS-CoV-2 specificity.

The V call is TRBV12-3 or TRBV12-4, the J call TRBJ1-2, with unresolved D. The sample consisted of PBMCs or a T cell subset sorted from them (not recorded which). The sequence was collected from an adult woman who had mild COVID-19 (a few samples of this study predate the infection). Cell type and time point are not known. The CDR3 is CASSFSTSGYTF. Here the CDR3 DNA reads TGTGCCAGCAGTTTTAGTACTTCTGGCTACACCTTC.